Below are 31 T cell receptor beta chains sequenced from a single sample in a study of T-cell memory formation after mild COVID-19. TCRdb re-analysed the 5' RACE reads in MiXCR, keeping a single row per CDR3 protein. The table has approximately 260,000 distinct CDR3 sequences, around 16% seen once; the top ten hold approximately 23%. The sequenced sample consisted of PBMCs or a T cell subset sorted from them (not recorded which). Receptors originate from a man younger than 35 who had mild COVID-19 (a few samples of this study predate the infection). Cell type and time point are not known.

This chain connects TRBV7-2 to TRBJ1-6; 8 bases align to TRBD1. Germline V gives CDR1 SGHTA, CDR2 FQGNSA. The CDR3 is 15 amino acids. With V trimmed by 6 bases and J by 10 bases, 11 bases remained unmatched. The CDR3 DNA reads as TGTGCCAGCAGTTCAGCCTCAGGGGGCCGGTCACCCCTCCACTTT. Its translation: CASSSASGGRSPLHF.

This clonotype has a handful of counts. The chain recombines TRBV6-1 with TRBJ1-1; D is ambiguous. With 8 bases removed from V and 6 bases from J, the gap between germline ends came to 7 bases. CDR3 length: 10 amino acids. Germline V gene lookup returns CDR1 MNHNS and CDR2 SASEGT. This CDR3 is CASFLAEAFF. The CDR3 DNA reads as TGTGCCAGCTTCCTGGCTGAAGCTTTCTTT.

The chain couples TRBV4-2 to TRBJ2-1; TRBD1 might be the D (6 bases). Per the germline V gene, CDR1 is LGHNA and CDR2 is YNFKEQ. V was clipped by 1 base and J by 12 bases, with 16 bases between them. The CDR3 totals 14 residues. The CDR3 protein is CASSQVRGDMGQFF. DNA for the CDR3: TGTGCCAGCAGCCAAGTAAGAGGGGACATGGGGCAGTTCTTC.

The sample holds a few counts of this clonotype. The genes are TRBV12-3 or TRBV12-4 and TRBJ2-1, with TRBD2 matching over 10 bases. The CDR3 covers 13 residues. V shed 6 bases and J 9 bases; nucleotides not matched to a gene: 5. Here the CDR3 DNA reads TGTGCCAGCAGCCCCCGGACTAGCGGTGAGCAGTTCTTC. The encoded protein is CASSPRTSGEQFF.

This clonotype was seen only a few times. The chain links TRBV3-1 to TRBJ2-2, with D unresolved. With 3 bases removed from V and 4 bases from J, the gap between germline ends came to 9 bases. CDR3 length equals 14 residues. CDR1 is LGHDT, CDR2 YNNKEL, per germline (reference sequence). The chain's CDR3 is CASSQQPGTGELFF. The DNA for the CDR3 is TGTGCCAGCAGCCAGCAGCCGGGCACCGGGGAGCTGTTTTTT.

In this sample, this clonotype turned up many times. The rearrangement uses TRBV4-3 and TRBJ2-3; D may be TRBD1 (5 bases). V was cut by 4 bases and J by 3 bases, with 17 bases left in between. Per the germline V gene, CDR1 is LGHNA and CDR2 is YSLEER. This CDR3 has 16 amino acids. For the CDR3, the DNA is TGCGCCAGCAGCCGAGGTAGTGACAGAAAGACAGATACGCAGTATTTT. Translation gives CASSRGSDRKTDTQYF.

This clonotype was found a few times. This chain links TRBV7-6 with TRBJ2-2; D might be TRBD2 (7 bases). CDR3 length equals 15 residues. V was cut by 5 bases and J by 3 bases, with 13 bases left in between. The germline V gene encodes CDR1 SGHVS and CDR2 FNYEAQ. CDR3 sequence: CASSPGGPYTGELFF. The DNA of the CDR3 is TGTGCCAGCAGCCCCGGGGGGCCCTACACCGGGGAGCTGTTTTTT.

This clonotype was seen a handful of times. The chain links TRBV3-1 to TRBJ2-1, with 8 bases fitting TRBD2. This CDR3 has 15 residues. Looked up from germline, CDR1 is LGHDT and CDR2 is YNNKEL (reference sequence). J gave up 4 bases and V 4 bases, and 6 bases lay outside the gene matches. CDR3 protein: CASSRAGAPYNEQFF. Written as DNA, the CDR3 is TGTGCCAGCAGCCGAGCGGGGGCGCCTTACAATGAGCAGTTCTTC.

This clonotype was seen repeatedly, ten times or more. The V call is TRBV10-3, the J call TRBJ2-3; TRBD1 agrees at 9 bases. The trim removed 11 bases at V and 2 bases at J, leaving 8 bases unmatched. The CDR3 covers 14 residues. CDR1 and CDR2 (germline): ENHRY, SYGVKD. CDR3: CASKGQGPTDTQYF. CDR3 coding DNA: TGTGCCTCGAAGGGACAGGGACCCACAGATACGCAGTATTTT.

This clonotype has only a few counts. This sequence joins TRBV7-2 and TRBJ2-2, with no clear D. V gave up 3 bases and J gave up 4 bases, with 6 bases separating them. Germline CDR1 is SGHTA and CDR2 is FQGNSA. The CDR3 loop spans 13 amino acids. CDR3 bases: TGTGCCAGCAGCTTTGGGTCCACCGGGGAGCTGTTTTTT. This gives the protein CASSFGSTGELFF.

The rearrangement joins TRBV7-9 to TRBJ1-1; 8 positions agree with TRBD1. V lost 10 bases to trimming and J lost 6 bases; unmatched junction nucleotides: 7. The CDR3 has 12 residues. In germline, CDR1 is SEHNR, CDR2 FQNEAQ (reference sequence). CDR3 loop: CATQTGVSEAFF. For the CDR3, the DNA is TGTGCCACCCAGACAGGGGTGTCTGAAGCTTTCTTT.

This clonotype has more than one count but fewer than ten. The V call is TRBV10-3, the J call TRBJ1-2; maybe TRBD1 (6 bases). V shed 8 bases and J shed 7 bases, with 17 bases lying between them. CDR3 length: 13 amino acids. Germline V gene sequence: CDR1 ENHRY, CDR2 SYGVKD. This CDR3 is CAIPTGPTSGYTF. CDR3 sequence (DNA): TGTGCCATCCCGACAGGCCCTACCAGTGGCTACACCTTC.

This chain links TRBV10-3 with TRBJ2-5; D is unclear. The germline CDR1 and CDR2 sequences are ENHRY and SYGVKD. Trimming stripped 6 bases from V and 7 bases from J, with 12 bases between. This CDR3 is built from 12 residues. The CDR3 sequence: CAISLVRGTQYF. CDR3 nucleotides: TGTGCCATCAGCTTGGTACGAGGGACCCAGTACTTC.

The CDR3 sequence: CASSGGTGFNQPQHF. The CDR3 nucleotides are TGTGCCAGCAGCGGGGGGACAGGTTTCAATCAGCCCCAGCATTTT. This chain joins TRBV9 and TRBJ1-5, with 8 bases matching TRBD1. The CDR3 has 15 residues. Germline V gene lookup returns CDR1 SGDLS and CDR2 YYNGEE. V lost 3 bases to trimming and J lost 3 bases; unmatched junction nucleotides: 5.

V usage is TRBV7-6 and J usage is TRBJ2-2, with a weak D call TRBD2 (5 bases). Germline lookup yields CDR1 SGHVS and CDR2 FNYEAQ. This CDR3 has 14 amino acids. V gave up 0 bases and J gave up 5 bases, with 7 bases separating them. The CDR3, as DNA: TGTGCCAGCAGCTTAGCCGCGGGTACCGGGGAGCTGTTTTTT. This codes for CASSLAAGTGELFF.

This sequence joins TRBV10-1 and TRBJ2-2; 7 nucleotides line up with TRBD1. This CDR3 has 13 residues. Trimming removed 10 bases from V and 3 bases from J; junction bases left unmatched: 5. Germline CDR1 reads WNHNN; CDR2 reads SYGVQD (reference sequence). CDR3 DNA: TGCGCCACCAGACAGGGTCACACCGGGGAGCTGTTTTTT. Residues: CATRQGHTGELFF.

The chain couples TRBV5-6 to TRBJ2-2, with no clear D. CDR3 length: 17 amino acids. Germline V gene sequence: CDR1 SGHDT, CDR2 YYEEEE. Trimming stripped 5 bases from V and 2 bases from J, with 19 bases between. The chain's CDR3 is CASRYRPSGYNTGELFF. The CDR3 DNA sequence: TGTGCCAGCAGATATCGCCCGTCGGGCTACAACACCGGGGAGCTGTTTTTT. The full variable domain, rest sourced from reference TRBV5-6 and TRBJ2-2, is DAGVTQSPTHLIKTRGQQVTLRCSPKSGHDTVSWYQQALGQGPQFIFQYYEEEERQRGNFPDRFSGHQFPNYSSELNVNALLLGDSALYLCASRYRPSGYNTGELFFGEGSRLTVL.

As concerns this clonotype: One junction end disagrees with the germline gene, perhaps due to a read error. The rearrangement joins TRBV5-1 to TRBJ1-1; D is unresolved. The germline gives CDR1 SGHRS, CDR2 YFSETQ. This CDR3 has 13 amino acids. This chain's CDR3 is CASSFRQNTEAFF. DNA of the CDR3: TGTGCCAGCAGCTTTAGGCAGAACACTGAAGCTTTCTTT.

This clonotype was counted a few times. The V and J genes are TRBV5-1 and TRBJ1-1, with 7 bases lining up with TRBD1. The trim removed 4 bases at V and 4 bases at J, leaving 10 bases unmatched. The CDR3 contains 15 residues. Germline V gene sequence: CDR1 SGHRS, CDR2 YFSETQ. Here the CDR3 DNA reads TGCGCCAGCAGCCCCCGGGACAGTGGATCCACTGAAGCTTTCTTT. It codes for CASSPRDSGSTEAFF.

The V gene is TRBV12-3 or TRBV12-4, the J gene TRBJ1-1; 7 positions match TRBD1. Germline trimming cut 5 bases from V and 1 base from J; bases unmatched to any gene: 4. The CDR3 totals 14 residues. CDR3 nucleotide sequence: TGTGCCAGCAGTACCAGACAGGGGAACACTGAAGCTTTCTTT. Its protein is CASSTRQGNTEAFF.

The chain carries TRBV9 and TRBJ1-2; perhaps TRBD1 as D (5 bases). Germline-derived CDR1 and CDR2 are SGDLS and YYNGEE. V lost 0 bases and J lost 3, with 6 bases in between. The CDR3 runs to 13 residues. CDR3 nucleotides: TGTGCCAGCAGCGTAGGAGGGGACTATGGCTACACCTTC. Protein product: CASSVGGDYGYTF.

The rearrangement joins TRBV29-1 to TRBJ2-5, with D uncertain. V lost 2 bases and J 3 bases, leaving 13 bases between the germline ends. This CDR3 spans 14 amino acids. CDR1 and CDR2 from the germline V gene are SQVTM and ANQGSEA. The CDR3 region is CSVETVWSEETQYF. Written as DNA, the CDR3 is TGCAGCGTTGAAACAGTTTGGTCAGAAGAGACCCAGTACTTC.

This clonotype was detected a few times. The chain is built from TRBV4-3 and TRBJ1-4, with TRBD1 as a possible D gene (6 bases). The CDR3 consists of 15 residues. The germline CDR1 and CDR2 sequences are LGHNA and YSLEER. Trimming stripped 0 bases from V and 6 bases from J, with 11 bases between. Written as DNA, the CDR3 is TGCGCCAGCAGCCAAGAGGGGGCGAGTGATGAAAAACTGTTTTTT. Amino acids: CASSQEGASDEKLFF.

This clonotype was counted only a few times. The rearrangement links TRBV29-1 to TRBJ2-2; D gene ambiguous. The CDR3 extends over 13 amino acids. The germline V gene has CDR1 SQVTM and CDR2 ANQGSEA. Trimming pared 4 bases from V and 4 bases from J, leaving 10 bases between. CDR3 nucleotides: TGCAGCGTTGTCCCAGCGAGCACCGGGGAGCTGTTTTTT. Protein product: CSVVPASTGELFF.

This clonotype was detected only a few times. The chain uses TRBV12-3 or TRBV12-4 and TRBJ1-4; D remains unclear. Trimming took off 6 bases at V and 7 bases at J, with 24 bases between the two ends. This CDR3 region has 17 residues. The chain's CDR3 is CASRGLRTPEEGEKLFF. In DNA form, the CDR3 reads TGTGCCAGCAGGGGATTACGGACGCCGGAAGAAGGTGAAAAACTGTTTTTT.

The sample holds a few counts of this clonotype. CDR3 bases: TGTGCCAGCAGCTTAGGATCCGGAGGACAGGGGGCCTACGAGCAGTACTTC. Amino acids: CASSLGSGGQGAYEQYF. The rearrangement joins TRBV7-8 to TRBJ2-7, with 10 bases matching TRBD1. Germline V gene data show CDR1 as SGHVS and CDR2 as FQNEAQ. The V gene end was trimmed by 1 base and the J gene end by 2 bases; junction bases not matched to a gene: 8. The CDR3 extends over 17 amino acids.

This clonotype was detected ten times or more. The chain uses TRBV6-5 and TRBJ2-3; D possibly matches TRBD1 or TRBD2 (5 bases each). V lost 5 bases and J 0 bases, leaving 9 bases between the germline ends. This CDR3 spans 14 amino acids. Germline V gene sequence: CDR1 MNHEY, CDR2 SVGAGI. In nucleotides, the CDR3 is TGTGCCAGCAGTCACGGGACCAGCACAGATACGCAGTATTTT. Amino acid sequence: CASSHGTSTDTQYF.

The V gene is TRBV5-1, the J gene TRBJ1-2; 8 nucleotides match TRBD1. CDR3 size: 15 residues. Trimming took 4 bases from V and 2 from J; bases not matched to a gene: 7. Germline CDR1 and CDR2: SGHRS and YFSETQ. The CDR3 reads CASSVGQGPNYGYTF. In DNA, the CDR3 is TGCGCCAGCAGCGTAGGACAGGGCCCCAACTATGGCTACACCTTC.

This chain uses TRBV6-5 with TRBJ1-1; D gene ambiguous. CDR3 length equals 15 residues. The germline V gene has CDR1 MNHEY and CDR2 SVGAGI. V lost 3 bases, J lost 0 bases, and 11 bases lay in between. This chain's CDR3 is CASSYSGKLNTEAFF. CDR3 coding DNA: TGTGCCAGCAGTTATTCGGGCAAATTGAACACTGAAGCTTTCTTT.

The V gene is TRBV7-9, the J gene TRBJ2-2, with 7 bases matching TRBD1. After removal of 4 bases from V and 6 bases from J, the junction contained 2 bases not matched to a gene. Germline V gene lookup returns CDR1 SEHNR and CDR2 FQNEAQ (reference sequence). The CDR3 consists of 13 residues. The CDR3 DNA sequence: TGTGCCAGCAGCTCGACAGGGTCCGGGGAGCTGTTTTTT. This encodes CASSSTGSGELFF.

The chain has TRBV7-9 and TRBJ1-1, with a weak D call TRBD1 (6 bases). This CDR3 is built from 21 residues. Germline V gene data show CDR1 as SEHNR and CDR2 as FQNEAQ (reference sequence). With 3 bases removed from V and 1 base from J, the gap between germline ends came to 30 bases. In DNA form, the CDR3 reads TGTGCCAGCAGCTTTCTTGGGACACCGCGGGGCAGGAGGATCCCGAACACTGAAGCTTTCTTT. Translating it yields CASSFLGTPRGRRIPNTEAFF.